A single sample is the source of the 7 T cell receptor beta chains below, sequenced in a study of blood T cells in healthy people across ages. The authors ran a second PCR of about 7 to 12 cycles using a sample-barcoded 5' primer and a J-beta primer mix. TCRdb called the 5' RACE reads again in MiXCR, with one record for every CDR3 protein. The data hold around 1,000,000 distinct CDR3 sequences, with 35% to 40% observed a single time. Sequencing was done on a sample of blood. These receptors all come from a man in his late teens or twenties in good health.

The gene calls are TRBV4-3 and TRBJ1-2; maybe TRBD1 (6 bases). CDR1 is LGHNA and CDR2 is YSLEER in the germline V gene. Between the trimmed V and J ends, which lost 4 bases and 3 bases, there was a span of 15 bases. CDR3 length: 15 residues. CDR3: CASSPGQRSYYGYTF. The CDR3 nucleotides read TGCGCCAGCAGCCCTGGACAGAGAAGTTACTATGGCTACACCTTC.

The chain joins TRBV5-1 to TRBJ2-1; 13 positions agree with TRBD2. J lost 3 bases, V lost 1 base, and 4 bases had no gene match. Germline-derived CDR1 and CDR2 are SGHRS and YFSETQ. This CDR3 contains 17 residues. The DNA for the CDR3 is TGCGCCAGCAGCTTGACTAGCGGGGGGGTGGACTACAATGAGCAGTTCTTC. Protein: CASSLTSGGVDYNEQFF.

V and J are TRBV19 and TRBJ2-3, with TRBD1 identical over 9 bases. The J segment lost 3 bases and the V segment lost 8 bases, leaving 6 bases of the junction unmatched. Germline V CDR1 and CDR2: LNHDA, SQIVND (reference sequence). The CDR3 sequence is 14 residues long. The CDR3 nucleotides read TGTGCCAGTGGCGGGACAGGGAAAACAGATACGCAGTATTTT. This translates into CASGGTGKTDTQYF.

This chain links TRBV20-1 with TRBJ1-1; a weak D match, TRBD1 (5 bases). Germline lookup yields CDR1 DFQATT and CDR2 SNEGSKA (reference sequence). The ends were cut back, 0 bases at V and 2 bases at J, with 16 bases in the middle. The CDR3 totals 16 residues. In DNA, the CDR3 is TGCAGTGCTAGAGATTATAAGGGGCAGGGAAACACTGAAGCTTTCTTT. Residues: CSARDYKGQGNTEAFF.

This chain uses TRBV21-1 with TRBJ1-5; TRBD1, the table's D call, was not compared with the DNA. TRBV21-1 is shown as a pseudogene. This CDR3 has 17 amino acids. CDR3 sequence (DNA): TGTGCCAGCAGCGGCCTCCTGGGGGCCTATAGCAATCAGCCCCAGCATTTT. Protein sequence: CASSGLLGAYSNQPQHF.

This chain links TRBV27 with TRBJ1-1; D remains unclear. Per germline, CDR1 MNHEY and CDR2 SMNVEV (reference sequence). V lost 0 bases and J lost 1, with 6 bases in between. CDR3 size: 14 residues. CDR3 residues: CASSLSHTNTEAFF. The CDR3 nucleotides read TGTGCCAGCAGTTTATCCCATACGAACACTGAAGCTTTCTTT.

On this clonotype itself: Sequence at one end of the junction differs from germline and may be a read error. The gene calls are TRBV6-4 and TRBJ1-2; weak D call: TRBD1 (6 bases). CDR3 length: 14 amino acids. CDR1 is MRHNA and CDR2 is SNTAGT in the germline V gene. The CDR3 spells CVSSATGTHYGYTF. CDR3 in DNA: TGTGTCAGCAGTGCCACAGGGACCCACTATGGCTACACCTTC.